This TCR beta chain was retrieved from a study of T cells after yellow fever vaccination. On the study more broadly: Preparation of the low-cell-number fractions used SMART-Seq v4 Ultra Low Input. Whole-study findings and limits: Reappearing after the booster were most of the clones from primary vaccination (around 96% CD4, about 88% CD8). The study noted that FACS-sorted repertoires could contain abundant clonotypes contaminating from the bulk population.

UMIs were added to TCR cDNA along with a universal primer site when it was made by 5'RACE template switching. TCRdb passed the 5' RACE reads through MiXCR, listing each CDR3 protein once. This sample has approximately 110,000 distinct CDR3 sequences, with 6% to 8% found just once. This CDR3 is built from 12 residues. CDR1 is SGHNT, CDR2 YENEEA, per germline. V was trimmed by 3 bases and J by 6 bases, leaving 7 bases between them. As for this clonotype: What it binds is not known. A much larger clone lies one base from this, so it may be a read error.

The genes are TRBV11-3 and TRBJ2-3; D uncertain. The input for sequencing was CD4+ T cells sorted from PBMCs, taken more than 8 days after the first yellow fever vaccination. This TCR derives from a man aged 18 to 29 who received the YFV17D yellow fever vaccine. The DNA of the CDR3 is TGTGCCAGCAGCTTCTCGGAGGATACGCAGTATTTT. Translated: CASSFSEDTQYF.